The sequence of this T cell receptor (beta chain) was determined in a study of vaccination and CD4 T cells after COVID-19. This clonotype was seen a few times. Its antigen is not identified. Findings and limits, study-wide: When vaccine-specific clones from convalescent patients were examined, 304 of 307 were spike mono-reactive.

Sequenced with the Oncomine TCR Beta short-read assay was DNA taken from cultured CD4+ T cells. From cultured CD4+ T cells, genomic DNA was extracted. TCRdb re-derived calls from the PCR reads in MiXCR, one entry per CDR3 protein. The sample has about 10,000 distinct CDR3 sequences, around 40% seen once. CDR3 length: 14 residues. Germline lookup yields CDR1 LGHNT and CDR2 FRNRAP. The V and J ends lost 7 bases and 0 bases, in that order; junction bases with no gene match: 5. Treatment: approximately nine-day PBMC culture with coronavirus spike peptide pools or control peptides (ViraFEST assay). Peptide-pool expansion of antigen-specific T cells preceded TCR sequencing in ViraFEST. Cells were cultured for under twelve days, and then CD4+ T cells were isolated by negative selection.

The sample consisted of CD4+ T cells from blood, cultured in vitro. The sequence was collected from a human donor who had recovered from COVID-19. The chain uses TRBV12-5 and TRBJ1-2, with 7 nucleotides matching TRBD1. The CDR3 DNA follows: TGTGCTAGTGTTGGGGACAGCACTAACTATGGCTACACCTTC. This translates into CASVGDSTNYGYTF. The whole variable domain, remainder taken from reference TRBV12-5 and TRBJ1-2, is DARVTQTPRHKVTEMGQEVTMRCQPILGHNTVFWYRQTMMQGLELLAYFRNRAPLDDSGMPKDRFSAEMPDATLATLKIQPSEPRDSAVYFCASVGDSTNYGYTFGSGTRLTVV.